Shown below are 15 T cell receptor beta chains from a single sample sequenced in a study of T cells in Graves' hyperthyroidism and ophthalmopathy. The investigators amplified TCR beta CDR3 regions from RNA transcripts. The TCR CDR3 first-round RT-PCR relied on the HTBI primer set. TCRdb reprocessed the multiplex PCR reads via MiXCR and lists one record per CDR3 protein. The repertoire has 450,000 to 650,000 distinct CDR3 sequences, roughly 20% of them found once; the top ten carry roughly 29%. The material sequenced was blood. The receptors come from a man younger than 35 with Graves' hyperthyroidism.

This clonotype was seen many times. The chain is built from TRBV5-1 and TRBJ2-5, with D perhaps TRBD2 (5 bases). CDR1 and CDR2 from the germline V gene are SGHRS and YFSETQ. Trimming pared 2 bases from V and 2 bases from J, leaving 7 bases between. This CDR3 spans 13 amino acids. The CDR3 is CASSFGVQETQYF. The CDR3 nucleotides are TGCGCCAGCAGCTTCGGGGTACAAGAGACCCAGTACTTC. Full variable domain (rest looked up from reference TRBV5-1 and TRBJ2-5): KAGVTQTPRYLIKTRGQQVTLSCSPISGHRSVSWYQQTPGQGLQFLFEYFSETQRNKGNFPGRFSGRQFSNSRSEMNVSTLELGDSALYLCASSFGVQETQYFGPGTRLLVL.

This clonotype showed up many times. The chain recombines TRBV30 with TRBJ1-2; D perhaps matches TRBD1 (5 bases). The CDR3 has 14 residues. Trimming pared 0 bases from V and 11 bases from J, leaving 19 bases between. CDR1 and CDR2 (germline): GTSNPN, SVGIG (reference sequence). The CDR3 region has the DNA TGTGCCTGGAGTGTACTGGTCGACAGAGGCGGATACACCTTC. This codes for CAWSVLVDRGGYTF. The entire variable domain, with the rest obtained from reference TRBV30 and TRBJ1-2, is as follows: SQTIHQWPATLVQPVGSPLSLECTVEGTSNPNLYWYRQAAGRGLQLLFYSVGIGQISSEVPQNLSASRPQDRQFILSSKKLLLSDSGFYLCAWSVLVDRGGYTFGSGTRLTVV.

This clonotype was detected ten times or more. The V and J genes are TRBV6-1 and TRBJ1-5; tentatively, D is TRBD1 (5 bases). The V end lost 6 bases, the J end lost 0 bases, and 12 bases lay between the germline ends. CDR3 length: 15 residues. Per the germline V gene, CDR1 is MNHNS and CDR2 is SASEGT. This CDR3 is CASRDGTYSNQPQHF. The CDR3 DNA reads TGTGCCAGCAGGGACGGGACCTATAGCAATCAGCCCCAGCATTTT.

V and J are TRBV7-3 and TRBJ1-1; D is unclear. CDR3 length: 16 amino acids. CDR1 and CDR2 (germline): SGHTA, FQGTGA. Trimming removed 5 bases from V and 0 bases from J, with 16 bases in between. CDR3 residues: CASSPVDFSLNTEAFF. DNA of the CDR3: TGTGCCAGCAGCCCGGTGGACTTTTCGTTGAACACTGAAGCTTTCTTT.

CDR3 bases: TGTGCCAGCAGTTCCTTGCACGGGGGGGAGACCCAGTACTTC. Amino acids: CASSSLHGGETQYF. V usage is TRBV12-3 or TRBV12-4 and J usage is TRBJ2-5; 7 positions match TRBD2. The CDR3 extends over 14 amino acids. Losses at the gene ends were 4 bases for V and 5 bases for J; bases not matched to a gene: 7.

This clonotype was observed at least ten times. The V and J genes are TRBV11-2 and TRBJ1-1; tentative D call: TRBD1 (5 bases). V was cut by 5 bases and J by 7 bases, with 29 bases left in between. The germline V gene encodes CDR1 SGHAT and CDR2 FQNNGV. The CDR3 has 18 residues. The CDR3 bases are TGTGCCAGCAGCCATATAAACCCCCAAAGGGTAAGGAGGGGTGAAGCTTTCTTT. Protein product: CASSHINPQRVRRGEAFF.

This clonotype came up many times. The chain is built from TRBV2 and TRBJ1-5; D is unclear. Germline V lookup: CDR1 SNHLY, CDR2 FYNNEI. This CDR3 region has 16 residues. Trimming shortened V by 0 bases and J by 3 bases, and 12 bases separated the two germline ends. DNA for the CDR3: TGTGCCAGCAGTGAAGCTGGCCCCTCCCACAATCAGCCCCAGCATTTT. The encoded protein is CASSEAGPSHNQPQHF.

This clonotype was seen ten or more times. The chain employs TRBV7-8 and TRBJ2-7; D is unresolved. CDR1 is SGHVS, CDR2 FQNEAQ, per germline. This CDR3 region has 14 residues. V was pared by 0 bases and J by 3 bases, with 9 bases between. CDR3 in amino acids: CASSLAHRGYEQYF. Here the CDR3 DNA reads TGTGCCAGCAGCTTAGCTCACAGAGGCTACGAGCAGTACTTC.

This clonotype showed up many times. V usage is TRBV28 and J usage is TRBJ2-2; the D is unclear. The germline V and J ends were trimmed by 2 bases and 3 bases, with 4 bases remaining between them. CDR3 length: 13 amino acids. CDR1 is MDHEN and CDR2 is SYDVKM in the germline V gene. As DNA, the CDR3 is TGTGCCAGCAGTTTAGTGGACACCGGGGAGCTGTTTTTT. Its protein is CASSLVDTGELFF.

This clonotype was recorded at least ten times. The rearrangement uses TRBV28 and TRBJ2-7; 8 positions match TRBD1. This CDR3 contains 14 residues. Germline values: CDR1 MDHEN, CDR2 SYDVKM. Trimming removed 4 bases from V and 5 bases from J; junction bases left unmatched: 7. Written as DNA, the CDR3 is TGTGCCAGCAGTTCGGCGGACAGGGACGACGAGCAGTACTTC. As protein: CASSSADRDDEQYF.

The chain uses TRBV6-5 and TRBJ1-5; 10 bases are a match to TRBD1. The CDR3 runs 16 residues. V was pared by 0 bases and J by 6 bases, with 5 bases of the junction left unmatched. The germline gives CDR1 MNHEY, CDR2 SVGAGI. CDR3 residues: CASSYSRQGAGQPQHF. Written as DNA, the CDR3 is TGTGCCAGCAGTTACTCGAGACAGGGGGCTGGTCAGCCCCAGCATTTT.

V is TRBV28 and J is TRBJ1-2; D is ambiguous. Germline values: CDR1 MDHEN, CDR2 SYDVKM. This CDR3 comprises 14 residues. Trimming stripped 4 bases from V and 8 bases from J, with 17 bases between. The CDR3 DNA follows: TGTGCCAGCAGTTCGAAAGGACTTCTGGGAGGCTACACCTTC. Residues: CASSSKGLLGGYTF.

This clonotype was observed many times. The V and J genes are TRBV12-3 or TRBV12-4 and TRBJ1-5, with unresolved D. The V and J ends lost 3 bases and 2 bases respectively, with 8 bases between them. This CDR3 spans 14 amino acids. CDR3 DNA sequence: TGTGCCAGCAGTTTTCAGGTCCGCAATCAGCCCCAGCATTTT. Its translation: CASSFQVRNQPQHF.

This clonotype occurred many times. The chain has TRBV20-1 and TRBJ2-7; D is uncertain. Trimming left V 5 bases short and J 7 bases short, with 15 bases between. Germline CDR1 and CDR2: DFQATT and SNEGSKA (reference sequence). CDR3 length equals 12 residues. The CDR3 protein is CSAGNDLAEQYF. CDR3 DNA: TGCAGTGCTGGGAATGATTTGGCGGAGCAGTACTTC.

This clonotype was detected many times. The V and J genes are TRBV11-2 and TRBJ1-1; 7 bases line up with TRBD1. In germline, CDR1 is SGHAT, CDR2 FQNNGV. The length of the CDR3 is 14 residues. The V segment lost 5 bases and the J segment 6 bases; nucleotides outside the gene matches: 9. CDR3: CASSVGQTRAEAFF. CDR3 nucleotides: TGTGCCAGCAGCGTGGGACAGACTCGGGCTGAAGCTTTCTTT.